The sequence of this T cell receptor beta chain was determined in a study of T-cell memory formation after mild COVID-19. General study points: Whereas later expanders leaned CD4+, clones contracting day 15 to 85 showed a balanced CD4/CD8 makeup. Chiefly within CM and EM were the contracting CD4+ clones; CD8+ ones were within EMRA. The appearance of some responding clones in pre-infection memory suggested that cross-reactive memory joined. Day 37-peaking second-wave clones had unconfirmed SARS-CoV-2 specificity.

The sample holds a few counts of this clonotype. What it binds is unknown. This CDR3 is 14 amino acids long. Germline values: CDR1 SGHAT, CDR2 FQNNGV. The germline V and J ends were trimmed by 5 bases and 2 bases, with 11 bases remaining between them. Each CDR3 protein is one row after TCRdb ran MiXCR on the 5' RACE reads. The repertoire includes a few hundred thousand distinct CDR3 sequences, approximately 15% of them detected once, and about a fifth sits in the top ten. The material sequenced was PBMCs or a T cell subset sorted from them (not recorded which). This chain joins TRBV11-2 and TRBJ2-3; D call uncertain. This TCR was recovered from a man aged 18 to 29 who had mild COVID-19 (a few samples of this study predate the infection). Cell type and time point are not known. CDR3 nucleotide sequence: TGTGCCAGCAGCCCACTGTCAATCACAGATACGCAGTATTTT. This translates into CASSPLSITDTQYF.